What follows are 8 T cell receptor beta chains derived from one specimen sequenced in a study of shared clonotypes between healthy human individuals. CD45RO-negative cells were positively selected for CCR7, leaving out terminally differentiated effector memory CD45RA+ cells. TCRdb's copy holds only in-frame clones and misses some; the assay was immunoSEQ multiplex PCR. This sample has about 2 million clones, with just under 95% found just once. Sequenced: naive CD8+ T cells sorted from blood. All receptors derive from a young man in good health.

As regards this clone: Additional DNA sequences in this sample encode the identical CDR3. The V gene is TRBV5-4, the J gene TRBJ2-7; no firm D call. The CDR3 extends over 13 amino acids. The germline V and J ends were trimmed by 0 bases and 4 bases, with 8 bases remaining between them. The V gene's germline CDR1 is SGHNT and CDR2 YYREEE (reference sequence). CDR3 sequence: CASSLGSGYEQYF. CDR3 DNA sequence: TGTGCCAGCAGCTTGGGCTCAGGATACGAGCAGTACTTC. The full variable domain, in which reference TRBV5-4 and TRBJ2-7 provide the parts outside the CDR3, is ETGVTQSPTHLIKTRGQQVTLRCSSQSGHNTVSWYQQALGQGPQFIFQYYREEENGRGNFPPRFSGLQFPNYSSELNVNALELDDSALYLCASSLGSGYEQYFGPGTRLTVT.

CDR3 nucleotide sequence: TGTGCCATCAGTGAGTTCCCAACTCTACGACAGGGTTATGGCTACACCTTC. Translating it yields CAISEFPTLRQGYGYTF. V and J are TRBV10-3 and TRBJ1-2; 7 bases fit TRBD1. Germline V CDR1 and CDR2: ENHRY, SYGVKD. CDR3 length: 17 residues. The junction had 13 bases not matched to a gene; V was cut back by 1 base and J by 5 bases.

The CDR3, as DNA: TGTGCCAGCAGTTACTCAGGGGACCCCATCGTAACGCAGTATTTT. Encoded protein: CASSYSGDPIVTQYF. The chain joins TRBV6-5 to TRBJ2-3; D assignment may be TRBD1 or TRBD2 (5 bases each). The V gene's germline CDR1 is MNHEY and CDR2 SVGAGI. Between the trimmed V and J ends, which lost 0 bases and 9 bases, there was a span of 16 bases. This CDR3 comprises 15 residues.

This clone was recorded only once. The chain uses TRBV4-3 and TRBJ2-7, with D perhaps TRBD1 or TRBD2 (5 bases each). Looked up from germline, CDR1 is LGHNA and CDR2 is YSLEER. The CDR3 totals 14 residues. V was cut by 0 bases and J by 6 bases, with 12 bases left in between. The CDR3 sequence is CASSQDFGAPEQYF. DNA of the CDR3: TGCGCCAGCAGCCAAGACTTCGGGGCCCCCGAGCAGTACTTC.

The chain recombines TRBV7-9 with TRBJ2-3; TRBD2 is a possible D gene (6 bases). The CDR3 consists of 15 residues. Trimming took 2 bases from V and 2 from J, leaving 11 bases between them. Germline V gives CDR1 SEHNR, CDR2 FQNEAQ (reference sequence). The CDR3 nucleotides are TGTGCCAGCAGCTTACGGGGGAGCTACACAGATACGCAGTATTTT. It specifies CASSLRGSYTDTQYF.

The rearrangement links TRBV4-1 to TRBJ2-3; 15 bases are a match to TRBD2. Trimming cost V 6 bases and J 4 bases; bases outside gene matches: 8. Germline-derived CDR1 and CDR2 are MGHRA and YSYEKL. The CDR3 covers 17 residues. For the CDR3, the DNA is TGCGCCAGCAGGCGGACTAGCGGGGGGGCTTTACCAGATACGCAGTATTTT. It encodes CASRRTSGGALPDTQYF.

The chain combines TRBV5-1 with TRBJ1-6; 8 bases are shared with TRBD1. The V segment lost 4 bases and the J segment 8 bases; nucleotides outside the gene matches: 8. This CDR3 contains 15 residues. CDR1 and CDR2 (germline): SGHRS, YFSETQ. The DNA for the CDR3 is TGCGCCAGCAGCCCCGGACAGGGTGCGGATTCACCCCTCCACTTT. Translating it yields CASSPGQGADSPLHF.

The rearrangement links TRBV9 to TRBJ2-1, with 7 nucleotides matching TRBD1. CDR1 is SGDLS and CDR2 is YYNGEE in the germline V gene. This CDR3 is 15 amino acids long. Trimming removed 4 bases from V and 0 bases from J; junction bases left unmatched: 4. The CDR3 DNA reads as TGTGCCAGCAGCCCAGACAGGGTCTCCTACAATGAGCAGTTCTTC. This codes for CASSPDRVSYNEQFF.